This TCR beta chain was profiled in a study of blood T cell repertoires in COVID-19. Turning to the study itself: Specimens from acute and convalescent COVID-19 originated in the United States, Italy and Spain. T cells, B-cell-depleted T cells, or PBMCs provided the cDNA or gDNA that served as material.

Under the authors' procedure: Reference gene primers were amplified, and this amplification served to estimate nucleated cell counts. The table came from immunoSEQ multiplex PCR; TCRdb's copy has only in-frame clones and leaves some out. The V and J calls and clone size were taken over from that table, and D and trimming were inferred from the DNA. This sample yields 200,000 to 250,000 clones, of which around nine tenths are seen a single time; about 3% belongs to the top ten. Per the germline V gene, CDR1 is SGHTA and CDR2 is FQGNSA. With 7 bases clipped from V and 7 bases from J, the junction kept 17 bases outside the gene matches. The CDR3 contains 16 residues.

This TCR derives from a man in his 60s with acute or convalescent COVID-19. The sequencing sample was made of peripheral blood. V and J are TRBV7-2 and TRBJ2-5; 8 bases align to TRBD1. CDR3 in amino acids: CASKRGGQGASRTQYF. CDR3 in DNA: TGTGCCAGCAAAAGGGGCGGGCAGGGGGCCTCCCGGACCCAGTACTTC. The full variable domain, in which reference TRBV7-2 and TRBJ2-5 provide the parts outside the CDR3, is GAGVSQSPSNKVTEKGKDVELRCDPISGHTALYWYRQSLGQGLEFLIYFQGNSAPDKSGLPSDRFSAERTGGSVSTLTIQRTQQEDSAVYLCASKRGGQGASRTQYFGPGTRLLVL.